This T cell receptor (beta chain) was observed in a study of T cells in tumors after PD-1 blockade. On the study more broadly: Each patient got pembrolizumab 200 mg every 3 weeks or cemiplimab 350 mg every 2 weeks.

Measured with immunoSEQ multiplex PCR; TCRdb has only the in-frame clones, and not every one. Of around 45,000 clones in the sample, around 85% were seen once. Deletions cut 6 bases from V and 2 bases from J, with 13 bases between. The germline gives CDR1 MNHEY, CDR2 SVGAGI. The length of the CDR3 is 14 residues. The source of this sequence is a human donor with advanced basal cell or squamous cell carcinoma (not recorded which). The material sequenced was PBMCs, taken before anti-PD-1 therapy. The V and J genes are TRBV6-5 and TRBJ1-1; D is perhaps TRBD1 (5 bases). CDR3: CASRRDRTNTEAFF. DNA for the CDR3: TGTGCCAGCAGGCGGGACCGAACAAACACTGAAGCTTTCTTT.